This T cell receptor (beta chain) stems from a study of Ad26.COV2.S vaccination and SARS-CoV-2 variants. Study-wide points: CD8+ and CD4+ T cells specific for spike reportedly responded with substantial breadth after vaccination.

Generated by immunoSEQ multiplex PCR, the TCRdb table keeps only in-frame clones and is missing some. Among some 190,000 clones listed, roughly 87% were seen once. This clone came up a few times. Antigen: not known. Per the germline V gene, CDR1 is SGHRS and CDR2 is YFSETQ. V lost 4 bases and J lost 2, with 19 bases in between. CDR3 length: 17 residues. The source material was peripheral blood, sampled after recovery from COVID-19. This sequence was found in a human donor who had recovered from COVID-19. The chain recombines TRBV5-1 with TRBJ1-5; the D gene is possibly TRBD1 (6 bases). The DNA for the CDR3 is TGCGCCAGCAGCCCCGGGACAAAACCCTCCGGCAATCAGCCCCAGCATTTT. It encodes CASSPGTKPSGNQPQHF.